The entry that follows covers one T cell receptor beta chain sequence. Its antigen is not known. This CDR3 is built from 14 residues. Germline V gives CDR1 SGHAT, CDR2 FQNNGV. TCRdb re-called the 5' RACE reads and gives one entry per CDR3 protein, without DNA. The record lists 90,000 to 130,000 distinct CDR3 sequences, of which the ten most abundant hold approximately 18%. This specimen belongs to a study of T cells expressing NK-cell markers. Study findings and constraints: Roughly six of the donors carried dominant NKG2C+ clonotypes that took up about 1.0-7.5% of their CD8+ T cells. Clarity on HCMV specificity was lacking for the expanded NKG2C+ T cell clones.

The V call is TRBV11-2, the J call TRBJ2-5; TCRdb's D gene call, TRBD2, goes unchecked for lack of DNA. Sequencing input: blood T cells: a sorted CD56 or NKG2C T cell subset, CD4+ or CD8+ T cells, or bulk PBMC T cells (not recorded which). The sequence derives from a woman between 18 and 70 years old in good health. This CDR3 reads CASNPGLYQETQYF. The full variable domain, in which reference TRBV11-2 and TRBJ2-5 provide the parts outside the CDR3, is EAGVAQSPRYKIIEKRQSVAFWCNPISGHATLYWYQQILGQGPKLLIQFQNNGVVDDSQLPKDRFSAERLKGVDSTLKIQPAKLEDSAVYLCASNPGLYQETQYFGPGTRLLVL.